Following are 27 T cell receptor beta chains from one sample sequenced in a study of blood T cell repertoires in COVID-19. Assay: immunoSEQ multiplex PCR; the TCRdb copy retains only in-frame clones and omits some. The sample contains roughly 400,000 clones, 90% of which appear only once. The sequenced sample consisted of PBMCs or T cells enriched from blood (not recorded which). The receptors come from a man younger than 35 who had recovered from COVID-19.

The chain has TRBV5-6 and TRBJ2-4; TRBD2 aligns across 10 bases. The CDR3 totals 15 residues. Germline V gene sequence: CDR1 SGHDT, CDR2 YYEEEE. With 2 bases clipped from V and 5 bases from J, the junction kept 4 bases outside the gene matches. This CDR3 is CASSLLAGNQNIQYF. For the CDR3, the DNA is TGTGCCAGCAGCTTACTAGCGGGAAACCAAAACATTCAGTACTTC.

The rearrangement links TRBV27 to TRBJ1-1; TRBD1 might be the D (5 bases). Trimming cost V 5 bases and J 4 bases, with 17 bases left between them. The germline gives CDR1 MNHEY, CDR2 SMNVEV (reference sequence). The CDR3 loop spans 15 amino acids. CDR3 bases: TGTGCCAGCAGTCCAGGGAACCCCCCGGGCACTGAAGCTTTCTTT. Amino acid sequence: CASSPGNPPGTEAFF.

V gene TRBV7-3 combines with J gene TRBJ2-5; D is unclear. The CDR3 is made up of 13 amino acids. The V end was cut by 2 bases, the J end by 1 base, with 5 bases between. Germline CDR1 SGHTA, CDR2 FQGTGA. CDR3 nucleotide sequence: TGTGCCAGCAGCTTAGGCAGCCAAGAGACCCAGTACTTC. Amino acids: CASSLGSQETQYF.

V and J are TRBV2 and TRBJ2-6; D gene ambiguous. Deletions cut 1 base from V and 4 bases from J, with 11 bases between. Germline V gene sequence: CDR1 SNHLY, CDR2 FYNNEI. This CDR3 has 16 residues. The CDR3 DNA reads TGTGCCAGCAGTGAAGTAGAGGTTATCGGGGCCAACGTCCTGACTTTC. Protein product: CASSEVEVIGANVLTF.

V usage is TRBV15 and J usage is TRBJ2-1, with TRBD2 identical over 12 bases. The junction had 9 bases not matched to a gene; V was cut back by 6 bases and J by 15 bases. Per germline, CDR1 LNHNV and CDR2 YYDKDF (reference sequence). The CDR3 consists of 13 residues. CDR3 nucleotides: TGTGCCACCAGTCGACTAGCGGGGGATTTAATGTTCTTC. This translates into CATSRLAGDLMFF. Based on the CDR3 plus reference TRBV15 and TRBJ2-1, the full variable domain is DAMVIQNPRYQVTQFGKPVTLSCSQTLNHNVMYWYQQKSSQAPKLLFHYYDKDFNNEADTPDNFQSRRPNTSFCFLDIRSPGLGDTAMYLCATSRLAGDLMFFGPGTRLTVL.

The genes are TRBV6-5 and TRBJ2-1; D might be TRBD2 (5 bases). Deletions cut 7 bases from V and 4 bases from J, with 11 bases between. Germline V lookup: CDR1 MNHEY, CDR2 SVGAGI. The CDR3 extends over 13 amino acids. CDR3 protein: CASKRGPYNEQFF. Written as DNA, the CDR3 is TGTGCCAGCAAGCGCGGGCCTTACAATGAGCAGTTCTTC.

The rearrangement joins TRBV9 to TRBJ2-5; 7 nucleotides match TRBD2. CDR1 SGDLS and CDR2 YYNGEE come from the germline V gene. CDR3 length: 14 residues. J lost 5 bases, V lost 4 bases, and 8 bases had no gene match. The CDR3 DNA is TGTGCCAGCAGCCCGACGGGGGGATTCGAGACCCAGTACTTC. Protein: CASSPTGGFETQYF.

The chain couples TRBV30 to TRBJ1-2; D uncertain. The germline V and J ends were trimmed by 5 bases and 8 bases, with 21 bases remaining between them. Per germline, CDR1 GTSNPN and CDR2 SVGIG (reference sequence). This CDR3 has 14 residues. CDR3 sequence: CAWGSDPFAGGYTF. Written as DNA, the CDR3 is TGTGCCTGGGGATCCGATCCGTTTGCGGGGGGCTACACCTTC.

V and J are TRBV3-1 (or the pseudogene TRBV3-2) and TRBJ1-5; no clear D gene. The CDR3 totals 18 residues. Trimming removed 1 base from V and 0 bases from J, with 16 bases in between. Germline V gene sequence: CDR1 LGHDT, CDR2 YNNKEL (reference sequence). Written as DNA, the CDR3 is TGTGCCAGCAGCCAAGGCGGCTCGGAAACTTATAGCAATCAGCCCCAGCATTTT. Protein: CASSQGGSETYSNQPQHF.

V gene TRBV19 combines with J gene TRBJ1-1; TRBD1 matches 8 bases. Unmatched junction bases numbered 13, after V lost 6 bases and J lost 7 bases. CDR3 length: 15 amino acids. Germline-derived CDR1 and CDR2 are LNHDA and SQIVND (reference sequence). CDR3 sequence: CASRDLGQEKIEAFF. CDR3 in DNA: TGTGCCAGTAGGGACTTGGGACAGGAAAAAATTGAAGCTTTCTTT.

The CDR3: CASSLELAGVEEQYF. DNA for the CDR3: TGTGCCAGCAGCTTAGAACTAGCGGGAGTAGAAGAGCAGTACTTC. The chain employs TRBV11-2 and TRBJ2-7; 11 bases map to TRBD2. The CDR3 totals 15 residues. Germline values: CDR1 SGHAT, CDR2 FQNNGV. V shed 0 bases, J shed 7 bases, and the junction held 5 bases outside the gene matches.

The J gene is TRBJ2-7, the V gene TRBV4-1; 8 positions match TRBD2. The CDR3 has 14 amino acids. Germline V gives CDR1 MGHRA, CDR2 YSYEKL. V lost 0 bases to trimming and J lost 2 bases; unmatched junction nucleotides: 0. CDR3 DNA: TGCGCCAGCAGCCAAGAAGCGGGGGCCTACGAGCAGTACTTC. Translation: CASSQEAGAYEQYF.

This sequence joins TRBV27 and TRBJ2-3, with D uncertain. The germline V and J ends were trimmed by 3 bases and 8 bases, with 18 bases remaining between them. Per the germline V gene, CDR1 is MNHEY and CDR2 is SMNVEV (reference sequence). The CDR3 is 15 amino acids. CDR3 sequence (DNA): TGTGCCAGCAGTTTTTCGCCGCCCCGGGTTTTTACGCAGTATTTT. Translation: CASSFSPPRVFTQYF.

V gene TRBV9 combines with J gene TRBJ1-6; D may be TRBD1 (5 bases). The CDR3 contains 16 residues. From germline, CDR1 is SGDLS and CDR2 YYNGEE. With 0 bases removed from V and 5 bases from J, the gap between germline ends came to 12 bases. For the CDR3, the DNA is TGTGCCAGCAGCGTAGGAGGAGCGGGGGATAATTCACCCCTCCACTTT. It encodes CASSVGGAGDNSPLHF.

The chain couples TRBV29-1 to TRBJ2-2, with TRBD1 as a possible D gene (6 bases). V was shortened by 0 bases and J by 1 base, with 9 bases between the two germline ends. The germline CDR1 and CDR2 sequences are SQVTM and ANQGSEA. This CDR3 is built from 15 residues. CDR3 residues: CSVEDKGQNTGELFF. The CDR3 nucleotides read TGCAGCGTTGAAGATAAGGGACAGAACACCGGGGAGCTGTTTTTT.

This chain links TRBV2 with TRBJ2-7, with 8 bases lining up with TRBD1. V trimming: 5 bases; J trimming: 2 bases; junction bases outside the gene matches: 14. Germline V gives CDR1 SNHLY, CDR2 FYNNEI. The CDR3 covers 17 residues. CDR3 DNA: TGTGCCAGCAGTACCCAGGGGGCCCAAAAAATAACCTACGAGCAGTACTTC. This codes for CASSTQGAQKITYEQYF.

This sequence joins TRBV4-1 and TRBJ1-1; TRBD1 agrees at 9 bases. This CDR3 is built from 14 residues. CDR1 and CDR2 (germline): MGHRA, YSYEKL. The J segment lost 4 bases and the V segment lost 1 base, leaving 1 base of the junction unmatched. The CDR3 here is CASSQADRGTEAFF. The CDR3 coding sequence is TGCGCCAGCAGCCAAGCGGACAGGGGCACTGAAGCTTTCTTT.

The chain joins TRBV2 to TRBJ2-5, with D possibly being TRBD1 (5 bases). The germline V gene encodes CDR1 SNHLY and CDR2 FYNNEI. The CDR3 covers 14 residues. Trimming took off 6 bases at V and 5 bases at J, with 16 bases between the two ends. CDR3 region: CASRYRFSWETQYF. The CDR3 region has the DNA TGTGCCAGCAGGTACAGGTTTAGCTGGGAGACCCAGTACTTC.

The J gene is TRBJ1-2, the V gene TRBV4-1; D perhaps matches TRBD1 (5 bases). The CDR3 has 16 amino acids. V was pared by 0 bases and J by 0 bases, with 11 bases between. Germline V gene sequence: CDR1 MGHRA, CDR2 YSYEKL. As DNA, the CDR3 is TGCGCCAGCAGCCAAGATAGGACATGGACTAACTATGGCTACACCTTC. Amino acids: CASSQDRTWTNYGYTF.

V usage is TRBV28 and J usage is TRBJ1-3, with D tentatively TRBD1 (6 bases). V lost 7 bases and J 4 bases, leaving 11 bases between the germline ends. The CDR3 sequence is 13 residues long. Germline CDR1 is MDHEN and CDR2 is SYDVKM. The CDR3 reads CASTAGVGNTIYF. CDR3 nucleotides: TGTGCCAGCACCGCAGGGGTAGGAAACACCATATATTTT.

The V gene is TRBV6-5, the J gene TRBJ1-5; TRBD1 agrees at 7 bases. The CDR3 consists of 12 residues. Trimming cost V 6 bases and J 7 bases; bases outside gene matches: 3. Germline V lookup: CDR1 MNHEY, CDR2 SVGAGI. The CDR3 loop is CASRNRGQPQHF. The CDR3 region has the DNA TGTGCCAGCAGGAACAGGGGACAGCCCCAGCATTTT.

This chain connects TRBV25-1 to TRBJ1-3; D unresolved. V dropped 6 bases and J dropped 0 bases, with 9 bases sitting between them. Per the germline V gene, CDR1 is MGHDK and CDR2 is SYGVNS. This CDR3 region has 14 residues. DNA of the CDR3: TGTGCCAGCAGCCCCACAACCTCTGGAAACACCATATATTTT. Residues: CASSPTTSGNTIYF.

The chain employs TRBV3-1 (or the pseudogene TRBV3-2) and TRBJ1-3; 8 bases are shared with TRBD1. Per germline, CDR1 LGHDT and CDR2 YNNKEL (reference sequence). With 1 base clipped from V and 4 bases from J, the junction kept 3 bases outside the gene matches. CDR3 length equals 15 residues. DNA for the CDR3: TGTGCCAGCAGCCAAGGGACAGGGTTGGGAAACACCATATATTTT. This encodes CASSQGTGLGNTIYF.

Turning to this clone: A much bigger clone sits one base away, suggesting this may be a read error. CDR3 region: CASSFSGSSYNEQFF. The CDR3 bases are TGTGCCAGCAGCTTTAGCGGGAGCTCCTACAATGAGCAGTTCTTC. The chain carries TRBV7-6 and TRBJ2-1; 9 bases map to TRBD2. The CDR3 totals 15 residues. Germline loops: CDR1 SGHVS, CDR2 FNYEAQ. V gave up 3 bases and J gave up 0 bases; unmatched junction bases: 0.

This rearrangement joins TRBV5-1 to TRBJ1-1; D not resolved. Per germline, CDR1 SGHRS and CDR2 YFSETQ. The CDR3 is 11 residues long. With 8 bases removed from V and 1 base from J, the gap between germline ends came to 6 bases. CDR3 coding DNA: TGCGCCAGTCAGGAGAACACTGAAGCTTTCTTT. Its protein product is CASQENTEAFF.

The chain is built from TRBV6-5 and TRBJ1-6; no definite D call. The germline CDR1 and CDR2 sequences are MNHEY and SVGAGI. V dropped 7 bases and J dropped 10 bases, with 17 bases sitting between them. The CDR3 is 14 amino acids. CDR3 protein: CASILSNGGSPLHF. The CDR3 region has the DNA TGTGCCAGCATCCTATCTAACGGAGGATCACCCCTCCACTTT.

The chain has TRBV10-1 and TRBJ2-1; the match to TRBD1 covers 7 bases. Germline CDR1 WNHNN, CDR2 SYGVQD (reference sequence). The V segment lost 4 bases and the J segment 12 bases; nucleotides outside the gene matches: 0. The length of the CDR3 is 10 residues. The CDR3 spells CASSGQGQFF. The CDR3 region has the DNA TGCGCCAGCAGTGGACAGGGGCAGTTCTTC.